These 21 T cell receptor beta chains were sequenced from one sample in a study of immune cell composition in non-small cell lung cancer. The assay was immunoSEQ multiplex PCR, and TCRdb's table has in-frame clones only and misses some. The sample yields 6,000 or so clones, 70% to 90% seen once. The normal lung sample lay at least 3 cm, and maximally far, from the tumour. Material for sequencing was non-adjacent lung tissue. These receptors came from a human donor with non-small cell lung cancer.

The chain employs TRBV18 and TRBJ1-1, with D uncertain. Germline V CDR1 and CDR2: KGHSH, LQKENI. V was shortened by 2 bases and J by 6 bases, with 10 bases between the two germline ends. This CDR3 is 13 amino acids long. The CDR3, as DNA: TGTGCCAGCTCACCAAGAGGGATTGCTGAAGCTTTCTTT. Translating gives CASSPRGIAEAFF.

This chain links TRBV7-9 with TRBJ2-1; 8 bases are shared with TRBD2. CDR3 size: 14 residues. The J segment lost 4 bases and the V segment lost 5 bases, leaving 4 bases of the junction unmatched. The V gene's germline CDR1 is SEHNR and CDR2 FQNEAQ (reference sequence). The CDR3 bases are TGTGCCAGCAGCACCGGACTAGCTTACAATGAGCAGTTCTTC. Encoded protein: CASSTGLAYNEQFF.

This clone was recorded only once. The CDR3 DNA sequence: TGTGCCAGCAGCTTGGGGTCCGGGGAAGAGACCCAGTACTTC. Protein sequence: CASSLGSGEETQYF. The gene calls are TRBV5-4 and TRBJ2-5; possibly TRBD2 for D (5 bases). Germline assignment: CDR1 SGHNT and CDR2 YYREEE (reference sequence). CDR3 size: 14 residues. Trimming removed 0 bases from V and 3 bases from J, with 9 bases in between.

This sequence joins TRBV27 and TRBJ2-7, with 9 bases lining up with TRBD1. This CDR3 has 15 amino acids. Looked up from germline, CDR1 is MNHEY and CDR2 is SMNVEV (reference sequence). V gave up 6 bases and J gave up 5 bases; unmatched junction bases: 11. Written as DNA, the CDR3 is TGTGCCAGCAGAAGCACCGGGACAGGGCGAGACGAGCAGTACTTC. Encoded protein: CASRSTGTGRDEQYF.

This chain joins TRBV6-5 and TRBJ1-3; 9 positions match TRBD1. This CDR3 comprises 14 residues. Germline CDR1 reads MNHEY; CDR2 reads SVGAGI. The junction had 2 bases not matched to a gene; V was cut back by 6 bases and J by 2 bases. CDR3 sequence (DNA): TGTGCCAGCAGACAGGGGGCTCCTGGAAACACCATATATTTT. Protein product: CASRQGAPGNTIYF.

J is TRBJ2-5 and V is TRBV10-3; D not certain. The CDR3 sequence is 11 residues long. V lost 2 bases to trimming and J lost 5 bases, with 3 bases between them. CDR1 ENHRY and CDR2 SYGVKD come from the germline V gene. CDR3 bases: TGTGCCATCAGTGAGCGGGAGACCCAGTACTTC. Amino acids: CAISERETQYF.

This rearrangement joins TRBV6-4 to TRBJ2-7, with 11 bases fitting TRBD2. J gave up 7 bases and V 3 bases, and 5 bases lay outside the gene matches. The CDR3 totals 14 residues. Germline V lookup: CDR1 MRHNA, CDR2 SNTAGT. CDR3 region: CASSELAGVGEQYF. The CDR3 coding sequence is TGTGCCAGCAGTGAACTAGCGGGAGTGGGGGAGCAGTACTTC.

The chain carries TRBV10-3 and TRBJ1-5; D not resolved. The germline V and J ends were trimmed by 4 bases and 3 bases, with 10 bases remaining between them. The CDR3 covers 14 residues. The germline V gene has CDR1 ENHRY and CDR2 SYGVKD. In DNA form, the CDR3 reads TGTGCCATCAGTGGACTGGGTGACAATCAGCCCCAGCATTTT. Amino acid sequence: CAISGLGDNQPQHF.

This chain's CDR3 is CASSQDLGRSYNEQFF. The DNA of the CDR3 is TGCGCCAGCAGCCAAGATCTCGGGAGATCCTACAATGAGCAGTTCTTC. The V gene is TRBV4-3, the J gene TRBJ2-1, with D tentatively TRBD2 (6 bases). The CDR3 has 16 residues. V lost 0 bases to trimming and J lost 1 base, with 10 bases between them. The germline gives CDR1 LGHNA, CDR2 YSLEER.

The chain is built from TRBV6-5 and TRBJ2-7; 10 nucleotides match TRBD2. From germline, CDR1 is MNHEY and CDR2 SVGAGI. V was pared by 10 bases and J by 4 bases, with 10 bases of the junction left unmatched. The CDR3 is made up of 14 amino acids. CDR3 amino acids: CATSQASGSYEQYF. DNA for the CDR3: TGTGCCACGAGTCAGGCTAGCGGGAGTTACGAGCAGTACTTC.

The rearrangement joins TRBV5-1 to TRBJ2-3; D not resolved. Germline values: CDR1 SGHRS, CDR2 YFSETQ. V gave up 0 bases and J gave up 3 bases, with 11 bases separating them. CDR3 length: 15 amino acids. The DNA for the CDR3 is TGCGCCAGCAGCTTGGCACAGAGTGGGACAGATACGCAGTATTTT. The encoded protein is CASSLAQSGTDTQYF.

The chain joins TRBV7-6 to TRBJ2-7; TRBD2 agrees at 8 bases. Germline V gives CDR1 SGHVS, CDR2 FNYEAQ. V dropped 5 bases and J dropped 7; count of bases not matched to a gene: 7. CDR3 length: 13 amino acids. The CDR3 region has the DNA TGTGCCAGCAGCGGTCGGACGGGGGGGGAGCAGTACTTC. This sequence encodes CASSGRTGGEQYF.

The chain recombines TRBV5-1 with TRBJ2-3; TRBD2 might be the D (6 bases). The germline V gene encodes CDR1 SGHRS and CDR2 YFSETQ. V was trimmed by 4 bases and J by 1 base, leaving 13 bases between them. The CDR3 loop spans 15 amino acids. CDR3 protein: CASSQLRGGTDTQYF. The CDR3, as DNA: TGCGCCAGCAGCCAGCTGCGGGGTGGCACAGATACGCAGTATTTT.

This chain uses TRBV30 with TRBJ1-4; 8 bases match TRBD1. CDR1 is GTSNPN and CDR2 is SVGIG in the germline V gene (reference sequence). The CDR3 sequence is 11 residues long. With V trimmed by 0 bases and J by 16 bases, 4 bases remained unmatched. The CDR3 loop is CAWSVGQGKFF. CDR3 coding DNA: TGTGCCTGGAGTGTCGGACAGGGCAAGTTTTTT.

This chain connects TRBV19 to TRBJ2-7; D is perhaps TRBD2 (7 bases). The CDR3 sequence is 13 residues long. Trimming left V 9 bases short and J 4 bases short, with 16 bases between. The germline gives CDR1 LNHDA, CDR2 SQIVND (reference sequence). DNA of the CDR3: TGTGCCAGCGGGGAGGGACACGGGTACGAGCAGTACTTC. This translates into CASGEGHGYEQYF.

The chain recombines TRBV21-1 with TRBJ2-3; TRBD2 reflects the table's D call only, with no check against the DNA. TRBV21-1 is deemed a pseudogene. This CDR3 has 21 residues. The CDR3 sequence: CASSKPDDGLAGGKCTDTQYF. For the CDR3, the DNA is TGTGCCAGCAGCAAGCCTGACGATGGACTAGCGGGAGGGAAATGCACAGATACGCAGTATTTT.

This clone was found once. The gene calls are TRBV19 and TRBJ1-2; weak D call: TRBD1 (5 bases). The CDR3 spans 12 residues. Between the trimmed V and J ends, which lost 10 bases and 3 bases, there was a span of 12 bases. Per the germline V gene, CDR1 is LNHDA and CDR2 is SQIVND (reference sequence). The CDR3 nucleotides read TGTGCCACTAAGACGGGGGACTATGGCTACACCTTC. This gives the protein CATKTGDYGYTF.

This chain links TRBV6-1 with TRBJ1-3; 9 nucleotides match TRBD1. This CDR3 is 16 amino acids long. After removal of 4 bases from V and 0 bases from J, the junction contained 4 bases not matched to a gene. The germline CDR1 and CDR2 sequences are MNHNS and SASEGT. CDR3 loop: CASSGQGEISGNTIYF. In nucleotides, the CDR3 is TGTGCCAGCAGTGGACAGGGGGAAATCTCTGGAAACACCATATATTTT.

The chain has TRBV30 and TRBJ2-5; the match to TRBD2 covers 10 bases. This CDR3 is 14 amino acids long. V lost 5 bases to trimming and J lost 3 bases; unmatched junction nucleotides: 6. Germline lookup yields CDR1 GTSNPN and CDR2 SVGIG (reference sequence). The CDR3 region is CAWQLAGNEETQYF. The CDR3 DNA follows: TGTGCCTGGCAACTAGCGGGAAATGAAGAGACCCAGTACTTC. The variable domain in full, with the rest retrieved from reference TRBV30 and TRBJ2-5, is SQTIHQWPATLVQPVGSPLSLECTVEGTSNPNLYWYRQAAGRGLQLLFYSVGIGQISSEVPQNLSASRPQDRQFILSSKKLLLSDSGFYLCAWQLAGNEETQYFGPGTRLLVL.

The chain combines TRBV19 with TRBJ2-1; 16 bases match TRBD2. Germline CDR1 LNHDA, CDR2 SQIVND (reference sequence). Losses at the gene ends were 3 bases for V and 4 bases for J; bases not matched to a gene: 3. CDR3 length: 17 amino acids. The CDR3 loop is CASSMGGLAGGYNEQFF. CDR3 in DNA: TGTGCCAGTAGTATGGGGGGACTAGCGGGAGGGTACAATGAGCAGTTCTTC.

The V gene is TRBV6-6, the J gene TRBJ1-2, with 9 bases that match TRBD1. The CDR3 loop spans 16 amino acids. V gave up 7 bases and J gave up 3 bases; unmatched junction bases: 12. Germline V gene data show CDR1 as MNHNY and CDR2 as SVGAGI (reference sequence). The CDR3 bases are TGTGCCAGCACCCATAGACCGACAGGGGGGCACTATGGCTACACCTTC. Amino acid sequence: CASTHRPTGGHYGYTF.